Here is one TCR beta chain with its context. The antigen remains undetermined. This sample was taken from a study of shared clonotypes between healthy human individuals. Findings and limits, study-wide: Rarefaction analysis demonstrated incomplete sorted-subset sequencing notwithstanding large depth.

The CDR3 extends over 14 amino acids. Germline CDR1 MDHEN, CDR2 SYDVKM. V lost 9 bases to trimming and J lost 2 bases, with 11 bases between them. The method was immunoSEQ multiplex PCR; TCRdb's version includes in-frame clones alone and lacks a portion of them. The data show approximately 2.1 million clones, approximately 95% seen once. The chain employs TRBV28 and TRBJ2-6; unclear D gene. The sequence was collected from a young man in good health. Some clones in this sample may be carry-over from other donors' samples. The sample taken for sequencing was naive CD4+ T cells from PBMCs. Subset indicated: CD45RA+ positively selected. The CDR3: CASQTEPGANVLTF. CDR3 coding DNA: TGTGCCAGTCAAACAGAGCCTGGGGCCAACGTCCTGACTTTC.